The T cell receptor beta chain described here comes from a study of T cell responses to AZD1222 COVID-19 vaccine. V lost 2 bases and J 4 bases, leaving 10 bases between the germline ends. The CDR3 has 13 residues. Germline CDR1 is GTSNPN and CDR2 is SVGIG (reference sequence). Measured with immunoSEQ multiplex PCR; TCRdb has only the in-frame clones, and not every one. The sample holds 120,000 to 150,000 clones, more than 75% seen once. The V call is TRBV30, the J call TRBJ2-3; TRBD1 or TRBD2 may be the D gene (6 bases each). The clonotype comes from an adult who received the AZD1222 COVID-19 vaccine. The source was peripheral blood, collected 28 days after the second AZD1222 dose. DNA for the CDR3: TGTGCCTGGAGTCCTCGGGGGCCAGATACGCAGTATTTT. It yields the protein CAWSPRGPDTQYF.